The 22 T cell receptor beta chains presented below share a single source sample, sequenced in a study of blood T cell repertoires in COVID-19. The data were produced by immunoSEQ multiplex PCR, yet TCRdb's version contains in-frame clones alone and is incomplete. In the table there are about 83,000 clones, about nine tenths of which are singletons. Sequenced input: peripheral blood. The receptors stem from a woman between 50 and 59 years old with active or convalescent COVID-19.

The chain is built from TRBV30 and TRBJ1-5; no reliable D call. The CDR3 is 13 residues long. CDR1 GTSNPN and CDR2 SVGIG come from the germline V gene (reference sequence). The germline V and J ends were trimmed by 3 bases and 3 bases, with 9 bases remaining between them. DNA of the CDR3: TGTGCCTGGAGCATTGCGGTCAATCAGCCCCAGCATTTT. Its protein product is CAWSIAVNQPQHF.

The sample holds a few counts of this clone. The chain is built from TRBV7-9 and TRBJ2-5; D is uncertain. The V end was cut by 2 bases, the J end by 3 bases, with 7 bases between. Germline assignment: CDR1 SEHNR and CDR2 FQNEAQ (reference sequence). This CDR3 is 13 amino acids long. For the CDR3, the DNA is TGTGCCAGCAGCTTAAACAGAAAAGAGACCCAGTACTTC. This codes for CASSLNRKETQYF.

The CDR3 DNA reads as TGTGCCAGCAGCCCGGGGACAGGGGTTCTAACTGAAGCTTTCTTT. Translated: CASSPGTGVLTEAFF. V gene TRBV7-6 combines with J gene TRBJ1-1; 10 bases match TRBD1. The CDR3 extends over 15 amino acids. In germline, CDR1 is SGHVS, CDR2 FNYEAQ. V lost 5 bases, J lost 5 bases, and 8 bases stayed unmatched.

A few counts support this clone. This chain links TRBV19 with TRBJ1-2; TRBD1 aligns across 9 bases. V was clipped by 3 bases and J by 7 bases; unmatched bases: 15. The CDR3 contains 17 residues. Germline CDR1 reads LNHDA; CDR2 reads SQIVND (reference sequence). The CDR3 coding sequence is TGTGCCAGTAGTATCCCCAACAGGGGGCCTCTCTATGGTGGCTACACCTTC. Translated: CASSIPNRGPLYGGYTF.

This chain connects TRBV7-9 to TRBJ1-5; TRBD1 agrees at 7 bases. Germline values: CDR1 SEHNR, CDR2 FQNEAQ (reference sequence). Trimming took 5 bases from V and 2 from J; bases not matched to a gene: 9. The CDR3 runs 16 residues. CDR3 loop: CASSRGQGFGNQPQHF. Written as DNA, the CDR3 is TGTGCCAGCAGCAGGGGGCAGGGGTTTGGCAATCAGCCCCAGCATTTT. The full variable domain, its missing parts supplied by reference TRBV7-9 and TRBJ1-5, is DTGVSQNPRHKITKRGQNVTFRCDPISEHNRLYWYRQTLGQGPEFLTYFQNEAQLEKSRLLSDRFSAERPKGSFSTLEIQRTEQGDSAMYLCASSRGQGFGNQPQHFGDGTRLSIL.

Here the CDR3 reads CASSLYTELPLNTEAFF. The CDR3 DNA follows: TGTGCCAGCAGCCTTTATACAGAGCTTCCCCTGAACACTGAAGCTTTCTTT. V is TRBV4-2 and J is TRBJ1-1; D gene unclear. V lost 4 bases and J lost 0, with 18 bases in between. CDR1 LGHNA and CDR2 YNFKEQ come from the germline V gene. The CDR3 totals 17 residues.

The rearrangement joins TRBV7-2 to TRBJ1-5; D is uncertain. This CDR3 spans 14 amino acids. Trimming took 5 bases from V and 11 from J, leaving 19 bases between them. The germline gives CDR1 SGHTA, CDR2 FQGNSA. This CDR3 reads CASSPGSPPWTQHF. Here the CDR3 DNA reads TGTGCCAGCAGCCCCGGGTCCCCCCCATGGACCCAGCATTTT.

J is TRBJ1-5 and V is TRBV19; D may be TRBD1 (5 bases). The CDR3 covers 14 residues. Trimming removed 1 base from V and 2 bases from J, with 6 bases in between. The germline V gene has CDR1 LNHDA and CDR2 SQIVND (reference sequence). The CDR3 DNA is TGTGCCAGTAGTATAGTCAGGGGCAATCAGCCCCAGCATTTT. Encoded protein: CASSIVRGNQPQHF.

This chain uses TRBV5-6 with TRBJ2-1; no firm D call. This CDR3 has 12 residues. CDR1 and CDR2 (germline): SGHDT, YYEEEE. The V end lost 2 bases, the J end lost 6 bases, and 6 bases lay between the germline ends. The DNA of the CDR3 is TGTGCCAGCAGCTTCACTGGCAATGAGCAGTTCTTC. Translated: CASSFTGNEQFF.

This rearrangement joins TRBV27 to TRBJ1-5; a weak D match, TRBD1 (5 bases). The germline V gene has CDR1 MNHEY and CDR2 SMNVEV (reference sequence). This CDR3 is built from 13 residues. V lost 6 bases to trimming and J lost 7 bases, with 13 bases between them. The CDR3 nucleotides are TGTGCCAGCAGCGGGGGGAGTCGGCAGCCCCAGCATTTT. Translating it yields CASSGGSRQPQHF.

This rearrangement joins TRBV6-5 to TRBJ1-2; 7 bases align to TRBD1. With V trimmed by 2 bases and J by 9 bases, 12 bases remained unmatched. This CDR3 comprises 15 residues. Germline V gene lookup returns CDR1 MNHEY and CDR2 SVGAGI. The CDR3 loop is CASSYGFQGGKSYTF. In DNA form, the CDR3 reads TGTGCCAGCAGTTACGGTTTTCAGGGGGGCAAGAGCTACACCTTC.

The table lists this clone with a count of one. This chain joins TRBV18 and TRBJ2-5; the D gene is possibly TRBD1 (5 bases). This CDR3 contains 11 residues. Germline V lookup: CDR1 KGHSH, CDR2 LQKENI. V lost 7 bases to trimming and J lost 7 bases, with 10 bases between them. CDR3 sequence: CASLNQGTQYF. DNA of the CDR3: TGTGCCAGCTTAAACCAGGGGACCCAGTACTTC. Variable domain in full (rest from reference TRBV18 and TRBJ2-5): NAGVMQNPRHLVRRRGQEARLRCSPMKGHSHVYWYRQLPEEGLKFMVYLQKENIIDESGMPKERFSAEFPKEGPSILRIQQVVRGDSAAYFCASLNQGTQYFGPGTRLLVL.

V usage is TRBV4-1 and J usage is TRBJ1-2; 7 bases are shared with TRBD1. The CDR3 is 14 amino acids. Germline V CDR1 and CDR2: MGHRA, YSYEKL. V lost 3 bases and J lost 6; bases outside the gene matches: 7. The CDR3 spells CASSHPSRGDGYTF. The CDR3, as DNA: TGCGCCAGCAGCCACCCCTCCAGGGGGGATGGCTACACCTTC.

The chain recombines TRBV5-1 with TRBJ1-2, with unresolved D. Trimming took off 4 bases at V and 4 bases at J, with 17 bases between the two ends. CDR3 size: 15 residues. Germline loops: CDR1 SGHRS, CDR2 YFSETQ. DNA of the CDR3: TGCGCCAGCAGCCCCAAGTACGGGGAGGGCTATGGCTACACCTTC. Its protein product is CASSPKYGEGYGYTF.

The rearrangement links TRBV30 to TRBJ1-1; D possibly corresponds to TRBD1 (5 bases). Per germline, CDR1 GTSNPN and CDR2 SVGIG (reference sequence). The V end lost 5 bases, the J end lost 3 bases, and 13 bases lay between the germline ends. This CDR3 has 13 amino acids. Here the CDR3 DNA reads TGTGCCTGGGGGCAGGGCGGTTACACTGAAGCTTTCTTT. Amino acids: CAWGQGGYTEAFF.

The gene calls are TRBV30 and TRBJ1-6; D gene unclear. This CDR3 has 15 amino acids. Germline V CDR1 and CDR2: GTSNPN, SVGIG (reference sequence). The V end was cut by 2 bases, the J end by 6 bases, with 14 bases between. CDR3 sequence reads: CAWSPNAGTNSPLHF. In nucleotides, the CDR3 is TGTGCCTGGAGTCCTAATGCGGGAACTAATTCACCCCTCCACTTT.

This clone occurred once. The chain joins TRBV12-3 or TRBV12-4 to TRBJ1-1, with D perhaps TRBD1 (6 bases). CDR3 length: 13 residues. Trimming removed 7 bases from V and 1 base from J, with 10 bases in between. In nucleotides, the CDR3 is TGTGCCAGCACCTTGGGACAGAACACTGAAGCTTTCTTT. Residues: CASTLGQNTEAFF.

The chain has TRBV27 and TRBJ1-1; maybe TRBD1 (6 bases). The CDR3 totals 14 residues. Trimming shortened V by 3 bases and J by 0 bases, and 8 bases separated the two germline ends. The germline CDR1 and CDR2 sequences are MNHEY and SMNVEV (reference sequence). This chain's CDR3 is CASSLSGVNTEAFF. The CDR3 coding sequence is TGTGCCAGCAGTTTGTCAGGGGTGAACACTGAAGCTTTCTTT.

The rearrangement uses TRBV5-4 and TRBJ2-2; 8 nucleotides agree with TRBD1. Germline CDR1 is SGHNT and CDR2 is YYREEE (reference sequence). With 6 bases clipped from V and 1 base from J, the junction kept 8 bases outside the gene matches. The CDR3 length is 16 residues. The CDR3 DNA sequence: TGTGCCAGCACCCAGGCCGGGACAGGGAACACCGGGGAGCTGTTTTTT. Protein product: CASTQAGTGNTGELFF.

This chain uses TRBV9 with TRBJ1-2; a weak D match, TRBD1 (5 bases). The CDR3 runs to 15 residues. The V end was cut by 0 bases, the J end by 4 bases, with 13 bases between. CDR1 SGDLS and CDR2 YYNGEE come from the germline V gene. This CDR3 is CASSVGSGGVYGYTF. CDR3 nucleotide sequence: TGTGCCAGCAGCGTAGGATCGGGGGGGGTCTATGGCTACACCTTC.

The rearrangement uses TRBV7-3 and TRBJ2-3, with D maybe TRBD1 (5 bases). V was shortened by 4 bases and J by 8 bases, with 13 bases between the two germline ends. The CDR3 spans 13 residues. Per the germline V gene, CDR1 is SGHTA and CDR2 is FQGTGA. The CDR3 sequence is CASSSLSRGTQYF. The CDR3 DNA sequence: TGTGCCAGCAGCTCCCTCAGTAGGGGTACGCAGTATTTT.

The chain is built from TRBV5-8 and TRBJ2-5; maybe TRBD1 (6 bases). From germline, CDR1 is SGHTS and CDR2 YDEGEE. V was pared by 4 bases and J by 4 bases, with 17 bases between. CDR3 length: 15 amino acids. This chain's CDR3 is CASSQEYRDGETQYF. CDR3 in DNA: TGTGCCAGCAGCCAAGAGTACAGGGATGGAGAGACCCAGTACTTC.